This T cell receptor (beta chain) originates from a study of CD8+ T cells in alopecia areata. Stated treatment: oral pan-JAK inhibitor, 5-10 mg twice daily. RNA was isolated and reverse transcribed to cDNA, the sequencing template. Using immunoSEQ multiplex PCR, the repertoire was profiled, and TCRdb retains in-frame clones only, with some absent. The sample carries some 200,000 clones, about 40% recorded once. The material sequenced was CD4+ T cells sorted from blood, taken at approximately week 37, from a patient treated with tofacitinib. This clonotype was sampled from a human donor with alopecia areata.

The CDR3 loop is CASSQMGLAGAEQYF. CDR3 DNA: TGTGCCAGCAGCCAAATGGGACTAGCGGGCGCCGAGCAGTACTTC. The chain carries TRBV7-2 and TRBJ2-7, with 12 bases fitting TRBD2. The CDR3 is 15 residues long. V gave up 5 bases and J gave up 6 bases; unmatched junction bases: 8. Germline lookup yields CDR1 SGHTA and CDR2 FQGNSA. Full variable domain (remainder filled in from reference TRBV7-2 and TRBJ2-7): GAGVSQSPSNKVTEKGKDVELRCDPISGHTALYWYRQSLGQGLEFLIYFQGNSAPDKSGLPSDRFSAERTGGSVSTLTIQRTQQEDSAVYLCASSQMGLAGAEQYFGPGTRLTVT.